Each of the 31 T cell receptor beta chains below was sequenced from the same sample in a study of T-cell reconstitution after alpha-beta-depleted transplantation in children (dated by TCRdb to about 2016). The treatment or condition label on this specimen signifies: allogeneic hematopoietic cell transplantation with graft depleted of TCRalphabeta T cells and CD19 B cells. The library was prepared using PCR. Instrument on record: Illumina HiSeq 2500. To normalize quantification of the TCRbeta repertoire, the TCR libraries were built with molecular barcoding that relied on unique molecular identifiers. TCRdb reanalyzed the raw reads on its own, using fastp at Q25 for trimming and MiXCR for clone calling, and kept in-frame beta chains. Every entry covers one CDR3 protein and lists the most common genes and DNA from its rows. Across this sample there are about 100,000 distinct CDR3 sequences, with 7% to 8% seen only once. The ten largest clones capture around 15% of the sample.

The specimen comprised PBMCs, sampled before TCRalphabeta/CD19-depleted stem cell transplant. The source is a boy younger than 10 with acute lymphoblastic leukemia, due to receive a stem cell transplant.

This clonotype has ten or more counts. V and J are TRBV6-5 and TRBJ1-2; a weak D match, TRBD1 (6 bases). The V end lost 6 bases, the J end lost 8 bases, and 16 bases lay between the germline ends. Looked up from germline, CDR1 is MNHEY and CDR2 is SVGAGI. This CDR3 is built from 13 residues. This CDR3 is CASSLTGTGGYTF. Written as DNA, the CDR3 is TGTGCCAGCAGCCTTACAGGGACCGGGGGCTACACCTTC.

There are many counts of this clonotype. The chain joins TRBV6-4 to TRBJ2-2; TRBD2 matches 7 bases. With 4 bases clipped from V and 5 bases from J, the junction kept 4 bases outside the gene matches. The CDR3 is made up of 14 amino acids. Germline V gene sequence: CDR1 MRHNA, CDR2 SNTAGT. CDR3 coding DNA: TGTGCCAGCAGTGCAACTAGCGAGACCGGGGAGCTGTTTTTT. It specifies CASSATSETGELFF.

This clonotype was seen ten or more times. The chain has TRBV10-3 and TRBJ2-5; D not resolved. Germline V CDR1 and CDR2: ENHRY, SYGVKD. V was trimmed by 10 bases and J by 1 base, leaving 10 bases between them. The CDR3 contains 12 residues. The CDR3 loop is CATAPSQETQYF. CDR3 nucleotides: TGTGCCACCGCCCCAAGCCAAGAGACCCAGTACTTC.

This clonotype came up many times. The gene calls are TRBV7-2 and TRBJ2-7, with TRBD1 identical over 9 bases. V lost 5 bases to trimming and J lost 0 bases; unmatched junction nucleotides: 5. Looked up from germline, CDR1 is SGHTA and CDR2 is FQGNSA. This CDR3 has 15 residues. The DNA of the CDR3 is TGTGCCAGCAGCGGTGGACAGGGGAGCTCCTACGAGCAGTACTTC. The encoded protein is CASSGGQGSSYEQYF.

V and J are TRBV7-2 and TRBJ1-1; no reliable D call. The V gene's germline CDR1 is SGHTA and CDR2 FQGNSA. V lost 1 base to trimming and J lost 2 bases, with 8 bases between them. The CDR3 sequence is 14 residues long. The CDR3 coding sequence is TGTGCCAGCAGCTTAGTAAGCCGCAACACTGAAGCTTTCTTT. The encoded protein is CASSLVSRNTEAFF.

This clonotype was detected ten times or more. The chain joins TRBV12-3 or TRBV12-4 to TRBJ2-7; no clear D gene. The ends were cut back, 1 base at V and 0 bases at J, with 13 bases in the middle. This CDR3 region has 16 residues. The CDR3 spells CASSLVPWGSSYEQYF. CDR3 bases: TGTGCCAGCAGTTTAGTCCCCTGGGGTTCCTCCTACGAGCAGTACTTC.

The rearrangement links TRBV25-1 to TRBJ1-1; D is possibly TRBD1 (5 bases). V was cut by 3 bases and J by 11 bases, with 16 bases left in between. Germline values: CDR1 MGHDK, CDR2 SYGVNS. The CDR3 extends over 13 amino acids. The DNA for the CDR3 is TGTGCCAGCAGTGATCAGGGCCTCGGGGGGGCTTTCTTT. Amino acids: CASSDQGLGGAFF.

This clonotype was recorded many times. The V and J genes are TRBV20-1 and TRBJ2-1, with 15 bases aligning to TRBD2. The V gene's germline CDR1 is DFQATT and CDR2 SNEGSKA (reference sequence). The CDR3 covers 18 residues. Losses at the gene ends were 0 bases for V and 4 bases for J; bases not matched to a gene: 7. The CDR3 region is CSARDREGTSGGYNEQFF. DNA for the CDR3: TGCAGTGCTAGAGATCGAGAGGGGACTAGCGGGGGGTACAATGAGCAGTTCTTC.

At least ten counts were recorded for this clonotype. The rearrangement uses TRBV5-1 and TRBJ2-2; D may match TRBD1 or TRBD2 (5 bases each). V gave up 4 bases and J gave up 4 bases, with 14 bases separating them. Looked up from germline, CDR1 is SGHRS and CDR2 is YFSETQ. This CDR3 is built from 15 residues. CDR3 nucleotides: TGCGCCAGCAGCCCAGGAGGAAGGGGCACCGGGGAGCTGTTTTTT. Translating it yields CASSPGGRGTGELFF. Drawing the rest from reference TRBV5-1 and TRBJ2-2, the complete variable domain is KAGVTQTPRYLIKTRGQQVTLSCSPISGHRSVSWYQQTPGQGLQFLFEYFSETQRNKGNFPGRFSGRQFSNSRSEMNVSTLELGDSALYLCASSPGGRGTGELFFGEGSRLTVL.

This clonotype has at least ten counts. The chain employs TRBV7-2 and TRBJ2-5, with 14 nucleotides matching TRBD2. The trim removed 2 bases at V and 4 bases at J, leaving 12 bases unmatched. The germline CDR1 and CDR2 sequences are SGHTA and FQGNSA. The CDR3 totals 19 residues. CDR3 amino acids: CASSLPGRLAGGLGETQYF. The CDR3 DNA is TGTGCCAGCAGCTTACCGGGGCGACTAGCGGGGGGGCTCGGAGAGACCCAGTACTTC.

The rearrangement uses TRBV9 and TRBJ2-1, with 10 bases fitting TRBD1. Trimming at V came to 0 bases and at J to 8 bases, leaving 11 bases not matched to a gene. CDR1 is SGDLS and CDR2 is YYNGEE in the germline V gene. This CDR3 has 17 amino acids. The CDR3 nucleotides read TGTGCCAGCAGCGTAGGGTTAAGACAGGGGGCGCAGGATGAGCAGTTCTTC. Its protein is CASSVGLRQGAQDEQFF.

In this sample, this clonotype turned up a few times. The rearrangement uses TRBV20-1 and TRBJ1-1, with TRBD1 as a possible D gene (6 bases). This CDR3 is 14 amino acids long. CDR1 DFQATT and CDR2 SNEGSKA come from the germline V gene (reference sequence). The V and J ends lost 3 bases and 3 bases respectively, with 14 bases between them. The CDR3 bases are TGCAGTGCTAGTCCCCCCACAGGGCACACTGAAGCTTTCTTT. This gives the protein CSASPPTGHTEAFF.

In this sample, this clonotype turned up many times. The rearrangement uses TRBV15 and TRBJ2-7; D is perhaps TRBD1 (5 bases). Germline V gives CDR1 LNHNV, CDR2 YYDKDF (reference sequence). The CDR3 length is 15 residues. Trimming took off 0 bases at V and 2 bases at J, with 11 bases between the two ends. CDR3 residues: CATSREQGETYEQYF. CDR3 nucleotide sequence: TGTGCCACCAGCAGAGAGCAGGGCGAGACCTACGAGCAGTACTTC.

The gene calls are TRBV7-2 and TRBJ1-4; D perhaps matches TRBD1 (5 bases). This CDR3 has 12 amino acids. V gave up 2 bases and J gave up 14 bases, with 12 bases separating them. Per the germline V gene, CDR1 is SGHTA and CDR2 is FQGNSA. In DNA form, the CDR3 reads TGTGCCAGCAGCTTAAGTCCGGGACGGCTGTTTTTT. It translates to CASSLSPGRLFF.

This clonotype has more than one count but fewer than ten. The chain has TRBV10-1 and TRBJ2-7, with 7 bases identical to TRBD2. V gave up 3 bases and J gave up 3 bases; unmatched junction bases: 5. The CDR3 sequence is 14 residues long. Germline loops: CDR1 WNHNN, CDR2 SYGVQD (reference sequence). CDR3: CASSEAGYLYEQYF. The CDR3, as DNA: TGCGCCAGCAGTGAAGCGGGGTATCTCTACGAGCAGTACTTC.

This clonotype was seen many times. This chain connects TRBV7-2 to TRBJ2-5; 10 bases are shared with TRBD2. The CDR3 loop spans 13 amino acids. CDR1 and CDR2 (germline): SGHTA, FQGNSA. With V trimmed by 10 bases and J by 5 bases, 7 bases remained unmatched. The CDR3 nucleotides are TGTGCCACTTTAGCGGGGGGCCCCGAGACCCAGTACTTC. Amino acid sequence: CATLAGGPETQYF.

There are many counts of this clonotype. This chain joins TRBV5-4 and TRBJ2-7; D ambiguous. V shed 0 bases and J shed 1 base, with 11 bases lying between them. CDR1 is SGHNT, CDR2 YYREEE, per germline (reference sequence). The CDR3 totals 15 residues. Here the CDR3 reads CASSLGVAASYEQYF. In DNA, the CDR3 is TGTGCCAGCAGCTTGGGGGTTGCAGCTTCCTACGAGCAGTACTTC.

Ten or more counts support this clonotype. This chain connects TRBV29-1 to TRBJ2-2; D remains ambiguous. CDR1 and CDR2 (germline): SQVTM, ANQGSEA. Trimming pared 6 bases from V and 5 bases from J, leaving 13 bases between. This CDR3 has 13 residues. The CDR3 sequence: CSVDPVGTGELFF. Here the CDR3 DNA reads TGCAGCGTCGACCCAGTAGGGACCGGGGAGCTGTTTTTT.

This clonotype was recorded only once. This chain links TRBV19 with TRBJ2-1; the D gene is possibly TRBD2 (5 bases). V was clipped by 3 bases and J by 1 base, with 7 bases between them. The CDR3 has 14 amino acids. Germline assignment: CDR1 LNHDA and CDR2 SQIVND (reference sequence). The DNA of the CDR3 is TGTGCCAGTAGTATTGAGCGGTCCTACAATGAGCAGTTCTTC. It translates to CASSIERSYNEQFF.

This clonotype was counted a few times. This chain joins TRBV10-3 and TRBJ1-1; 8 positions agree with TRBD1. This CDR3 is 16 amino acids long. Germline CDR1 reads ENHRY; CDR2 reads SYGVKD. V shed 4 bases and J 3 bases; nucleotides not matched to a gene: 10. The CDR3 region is CAISGKQGADDTEAFF. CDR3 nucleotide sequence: TGTGCCATCAGTGGAAAGCAGGGGGCGGATGACACTGAAGCTTTCTTT.

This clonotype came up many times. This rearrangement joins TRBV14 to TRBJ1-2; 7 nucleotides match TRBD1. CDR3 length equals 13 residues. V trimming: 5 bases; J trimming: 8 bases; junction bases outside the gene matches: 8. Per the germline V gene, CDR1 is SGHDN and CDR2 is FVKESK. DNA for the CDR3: TGTGCCAGCAGCGTAAGACAGGGCGGCGGCTACACCTTC. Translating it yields CASSVRQGGGYTF.

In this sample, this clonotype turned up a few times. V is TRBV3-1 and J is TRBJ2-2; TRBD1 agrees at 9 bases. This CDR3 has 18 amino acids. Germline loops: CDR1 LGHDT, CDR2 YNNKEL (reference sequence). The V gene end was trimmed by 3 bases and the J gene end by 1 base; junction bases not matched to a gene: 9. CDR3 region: CASSHSRDRAMNTGELFF. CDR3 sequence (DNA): TGTGCCAGCAGCCATTCCCGGGACAGGGCCATGAACACCGGGGAGCTGTTTTTT. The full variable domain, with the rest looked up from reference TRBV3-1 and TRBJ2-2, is DTAVSQTPKYLVTQMGNDKSIKCEQNLGHDTMYWYKQDSKKFLKIMFSYNNKELIINETVPNRFSPKSPDKAHLNLHINSLELGDSAVYFCASSHSRDRAMNTGELFFGEGSRLTVL.

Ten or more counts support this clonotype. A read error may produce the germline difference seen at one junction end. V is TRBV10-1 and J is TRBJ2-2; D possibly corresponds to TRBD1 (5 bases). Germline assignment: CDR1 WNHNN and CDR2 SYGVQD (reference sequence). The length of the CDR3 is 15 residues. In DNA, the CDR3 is TGCGCCAGCAGTGAGTCAGGGGCGCACACCTGGGAGCTGTTTTTT. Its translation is CASSESGAHTWELFF.

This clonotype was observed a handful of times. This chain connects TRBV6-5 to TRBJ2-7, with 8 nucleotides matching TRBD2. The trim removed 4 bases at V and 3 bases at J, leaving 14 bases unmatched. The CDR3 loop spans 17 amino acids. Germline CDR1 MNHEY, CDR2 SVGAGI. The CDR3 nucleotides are TGTGCCAGCAGTTCCCTGCGATCGGGGGGGGACATCTACGAGCAGTACTTC. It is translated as CASSSLRSGGDIYEQYF.

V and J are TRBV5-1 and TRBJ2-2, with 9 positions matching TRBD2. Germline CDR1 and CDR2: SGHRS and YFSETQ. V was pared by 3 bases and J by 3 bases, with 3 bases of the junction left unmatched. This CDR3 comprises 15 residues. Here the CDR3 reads CASSYSGGDTGELFF. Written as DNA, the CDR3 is TGCGCCAGCAGCTATAGCGGGGGAGACACCGGGGAGCTGTTTTTT.

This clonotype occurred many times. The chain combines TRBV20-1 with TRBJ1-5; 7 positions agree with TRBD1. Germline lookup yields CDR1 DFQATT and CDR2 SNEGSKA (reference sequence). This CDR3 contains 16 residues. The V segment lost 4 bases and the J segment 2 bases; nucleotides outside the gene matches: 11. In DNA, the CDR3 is TGCAGTGCTAACGCCATGACAGGGTGGGGCAATCAGCCCCAGCATTTT. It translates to CSANAMTGWGNQPQHF.

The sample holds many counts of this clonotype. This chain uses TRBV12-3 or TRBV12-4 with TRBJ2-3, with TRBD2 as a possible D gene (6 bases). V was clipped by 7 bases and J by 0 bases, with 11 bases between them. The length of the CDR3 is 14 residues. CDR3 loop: CASTPGASTDTQYF. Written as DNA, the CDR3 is TGTGCCAGCACCCCGGGAGCCAGCACAGATACGCAGTATTTT.

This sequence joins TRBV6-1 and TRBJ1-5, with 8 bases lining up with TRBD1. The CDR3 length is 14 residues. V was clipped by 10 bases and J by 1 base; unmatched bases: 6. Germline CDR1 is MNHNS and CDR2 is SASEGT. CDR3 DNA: TGTGCCACCAGACAGGGGCCAAGCAATCAGCCCCAGCATTTT. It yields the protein CATRQGPSNQPQHF.

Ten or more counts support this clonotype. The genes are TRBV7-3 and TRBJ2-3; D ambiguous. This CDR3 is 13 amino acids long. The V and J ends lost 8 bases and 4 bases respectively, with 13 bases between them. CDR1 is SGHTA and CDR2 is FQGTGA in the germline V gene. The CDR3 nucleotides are TGTGCCAGCGCCCCTTTGGAAGCAGATACGCAGTATTTT. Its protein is CASAPLEADTQYF.

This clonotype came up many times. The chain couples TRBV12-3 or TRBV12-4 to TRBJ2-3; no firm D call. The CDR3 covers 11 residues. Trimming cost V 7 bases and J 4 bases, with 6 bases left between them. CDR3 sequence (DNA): TGTGCCAGCATATATTCAGATACGCAGTATTTT. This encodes CASIYSDTQYF.

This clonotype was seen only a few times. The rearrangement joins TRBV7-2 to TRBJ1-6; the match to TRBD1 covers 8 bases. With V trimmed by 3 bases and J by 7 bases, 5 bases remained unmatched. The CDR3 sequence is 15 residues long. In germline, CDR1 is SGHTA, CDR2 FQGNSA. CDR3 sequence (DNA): TGTGCCAGCAGCTTGAGGTGGGACAGGAATTCACCCCTCCACTTT. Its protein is CASSLRWDRNSPLHF.